The entry that follows covers one T cell receptor (beta chain) sequence. Its matching antigen is unknown. The library was made from cDNA and included unique molecular identifiers. It was from roughly 1.1 to 9.2 million T cells that roughly 0.5 million cDNA molecules came. TCRdb recomputed calls from the PCR reads with MiXCR, one row per CDR3 protein. Altogether 350,000 to 500,000 distinct CDR3 sequences are present, 35% to 45% being singletons, with the ten largest covering approximately 7.7%. The data belong to a study of post-analysis software for immune sequencing data. Study as a whole: The study covered relapsing-remitting, secondary progressive and progressive-relapsing courses of multiple sclerosis. Study conclusions and caveats: The authors found that F measure strongly co-clustered same-batch samples. Roughly five TRBV segments appeared more often in patients than in controls, and TRBV5-6, TRBV5-1 and TRBV20-1 were among these. Normalized Chao1 diversity was significantly reduced in patients versus controls.

The junction had 1 base not matched to a gene; V was cut back by 6 bases and J by 3 bases. The CDR3 totals 12 residues. The clonotype was recovered from a girl aged 2 to 10 with multiple sclerosis. The rearrangement uses TRBV12-3 or TRBV12-4 and TRBJ1-2, with 7 nucleotides matching TRBD1. The source material was blood. CDR3 sequence reads: CASRQGDYGYTF. DNA for the CDR3: TGTGCCAGCAGGCAGGGGGACTATGGCTACACCTTC.